The 10 T cell receptor beta chains given below trace back to one sample, sequenced in a study of cytomegalovirus exposure and HLA in healthy donors. Primers included in the PCR were 60 Vbeta and 13 Jbeta primers. Clones were read by immunoSEQ multiplex PCR, and TCRdb kept only the in-frame ones, dropping some. This table has roughly 290,000 clones, roughly 90% appearing once. The sample was PBMCs. The receptors were gathered from a woman aged 18-29 years in good health and CMV-seronegative.

This clone was recorded once. This rearrangement joins TRBV6-5 to TRBJ2-3, with 8 bases matching TRBD1. J gave up 6 bases and V 5 bases, and 10 bases lay outside the gene matches. The germline V gene encodes CDR1 MNHEY and CDR2 SVGAGI. This CDR3 spans 15 amino acids. The CDR3 bases are TGTGCCAGCAGTGCCCGGACAGGGAATCTCGATACGCAGTATTTT. Encoded protein: CASSARTGNLDTQYF.

The CDR3 sequence is CAISPTGAGANVLTF. The CDR3 region has the DNA TGTGCCATCAGTCCCACAGGGGCTGGGGCCAACGTCCTGACTTTC. The rearrangement joins TRBV10-3 to TRBJ2-6, with 7 bases lining up with TRBD1. The junction had 3 bases not matched to a gene; V was cut back by 5 bases and J by 2 bases. The length of the CDR3 is 15 residues. Per germline, CDR1 ENHRY and CDR2 SYGVKD.

The rearrangement joins TRBV7-9 to TRBJ1-3; no definite D call. Germline V lookup: CDR1 SEHNR, CDR2 FQNEAQ (reference sequence). The length of the CDR3 is 16 residues. Trimming took off 2 bases at V and 0 bases at J, with 11 bases between the two ends. The DNA for the CDR3 is TGTGCCAGCAGCTTATGGGCTGCGAGCTCTGGAAACACCATATATTTT. Amino acid sequence: CASSLWAASSGNTIYF.

This sequence joins TRBV7-2 and TRBJ1-5, with TRBD1 identical over 8 bases. V shed 5 bases and J 4 bases; nucleotides not matched to a gene: 7. Germline loops: CDR1 SGHTA, CDR2 FQGNSA. The CDR3 contains 15 residues. This chain's CDR3 is CASSKTGGANQPQHF. The CDR3 bases are TGTGCCAGCAGCAAAACAGGGGGGGCTAATCAGCCCCAGCATTTT.

The V and J genes are TRBV10-3 and TRBJ1-2; D perhaps matches TRBD1 (5 bases). In germline, CDR1 is ENHRY, CDR2 SYGVKD. The CDR3 spans 13 residues. Trimming took 5 bases from V and 4 from J, leaving 11 bases between them. The CDR3 loop reads CAISYDSSYGYTF. Written as DNA, the CDR3 is TGTGCCATCAGTTATGACAGCAGCTATGGCTACACCTTC.

This chain joins TRBV2 and TRBJ2-1, with D maybe TRBD1 (6 bases). V dropped 7 bases and J dropped 3 bases, with 10 bases sitting between them. CDR3 size: 13 residues. The germline V gene encodes CDR1 SNHLY and CDR2 FYNNEI. The CDR3 loop is CASILDSYNEQFF. DNA for the CDR3: TGTGCCAGCATCTTGGACAGCTACAATGAGCAGTTCTTC.

The V gene is TRBV5-5, the J gene TRBJ2-7, with TRBD1 matching over 7 bases. Germline loops: CDR1 SGHKS, CDR2 YYEKEE (reference sequence). V shed 1 base and J 0 bases; nucleotides not matched to a gene: 7. The CDR3 spans 16 residues. CDR3 DNA sequence: TGTGCCAGCAGCTTGAGGGCAGGGGGTTCCTCCTACGAGCAGTACTTC. Protein sequence: CASSLRAGGSSYEQYF.

The chain links TRBV15 to TRBJ2-7; 8 bases match TRBD1. The CDR3 spans 15 residues. Germline lookup yields CDR1 LNHNV and CDR2 YYDKDF (reference sequence). After removal of 0 bases from V and 5 bases from J, the junction contained 6 bases not matched to a gene. CDR3 residues: CATSRDRGQENEQYF. The CDR3 region has the DNA TGTGCCACCAGCAGAGATCGGGGACAGGAAAACGAGCAGTACTTC.

This chain uses TRBV18 with TRBJ2-7; 7 bases map to TRBD2. Germline V CDR1 and CDR2: KGHSH, LQKENI. V lost 3 bases, J lost 6 bases, and 8 bases stayed unmatched. The CDR3 totals 14 residues. This CDR3 reads CASSPAAGDGEQYF. Written as DNA, the CDR3 is TGTGCCAGCTCACCGGCGGCGGGGGATGGCGAGCAGTACTTC.

In nucleotides, the CDR3 is TGTGCCAGCAGCGTTGACTTAACCTCCTACAATGAGCAGTTCTTC. It codes for CASSVDLTSYNEQFF. The chain recombines TRBV7-7 with TRBJ2-1; D is uncertain. The germline gives CDR1 SSHAT, CDR2 FNYEAQ (reference sequence). V lost 5 bases to trimming and J lost 0 bases, with 11 bases between them. This CDR3 comprises 15 residues.